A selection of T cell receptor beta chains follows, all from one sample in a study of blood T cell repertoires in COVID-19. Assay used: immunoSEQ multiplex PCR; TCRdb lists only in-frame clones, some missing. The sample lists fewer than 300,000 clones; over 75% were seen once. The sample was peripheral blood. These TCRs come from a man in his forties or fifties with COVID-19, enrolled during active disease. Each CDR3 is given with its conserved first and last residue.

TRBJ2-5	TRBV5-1	CASSSGGQETQYF
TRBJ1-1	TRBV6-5	CASSSAGVSEAFF
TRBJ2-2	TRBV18	CASSPQLAGNTGELFF
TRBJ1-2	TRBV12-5	CASGPGQSPRSGYTF
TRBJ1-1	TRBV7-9	CASSQGQSYNTEAFF
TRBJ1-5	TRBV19	CATKKGAGNQPQHF
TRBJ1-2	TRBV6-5	CASRDRANYGYTF
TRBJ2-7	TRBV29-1	CSCSGPRYEQYF
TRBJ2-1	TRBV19	CATGSGRDNEQFF
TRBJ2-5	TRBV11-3	CASSSKGTGLETQYF
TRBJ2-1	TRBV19	CASSSLGREQFF
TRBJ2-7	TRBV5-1	CASSYTGAGVGEQYF
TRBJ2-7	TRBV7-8	CASTFTPQTPYEQYF
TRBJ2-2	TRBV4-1	CASSPGLAGPGGELFF
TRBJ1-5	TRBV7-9	CASSLTENQPQHF
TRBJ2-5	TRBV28	CASSLVTGAVQETQYF
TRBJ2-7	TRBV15	CATSRDLTGGRNEQYF
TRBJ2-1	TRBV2	CASRSGNYNEQFF
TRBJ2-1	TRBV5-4	CASSTVGTRYNEQFF
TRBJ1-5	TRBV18	CASSPPGNRRPQHF
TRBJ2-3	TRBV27	CASSSHGVDTQYF
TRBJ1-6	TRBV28	CASSFPLGTGDNSPLHF
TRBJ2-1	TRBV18	CASSPPVQGAGEQFF
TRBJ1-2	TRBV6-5	CASSFLPPRPNYGYTF
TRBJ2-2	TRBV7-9	CASSVRTSTGELFF
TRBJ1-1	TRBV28	CASIEGQVAVNTEAFF
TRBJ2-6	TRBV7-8	CASSLVTGSGANVLTF
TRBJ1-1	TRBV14	CASSYPGQGRAFF
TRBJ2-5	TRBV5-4	CASSGRQGPLQETQYF
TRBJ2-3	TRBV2	CASSRASGSGDTQYF
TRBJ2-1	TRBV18	CASSLPGLAHNEQFF
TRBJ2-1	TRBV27	CASSLSGSLGPSNEQFF
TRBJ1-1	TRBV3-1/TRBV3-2	CASSQEAGGQTEAFF
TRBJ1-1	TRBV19	CASRGQTNTEAFF
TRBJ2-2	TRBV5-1	CASGSNSGNTGELFF
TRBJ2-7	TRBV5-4	CASRIIGQGAYEQYF
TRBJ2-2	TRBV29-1	CSVGQGYTGELFF
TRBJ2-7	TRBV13	CASSRDRGLNEQYF
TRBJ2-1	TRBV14	CASSRRLAGGWGQFF
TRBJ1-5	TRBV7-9	CASAGEDQPQHF
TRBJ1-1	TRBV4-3	CASSQDRGRTEAFF
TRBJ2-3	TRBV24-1	CATSDPKRDLTDTQYF
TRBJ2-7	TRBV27	CASRPGLTSYEQYF
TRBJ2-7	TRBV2	CASSLTSYEQYF
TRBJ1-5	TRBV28	CASSFDITNNQPQHF
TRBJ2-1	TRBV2	CASTWGDNEQFF
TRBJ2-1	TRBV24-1	CATSWSGRYNEQFF
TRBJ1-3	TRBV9	CASSAGTGLGNTIYF
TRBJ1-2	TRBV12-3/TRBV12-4	CASSLEGHGYTF
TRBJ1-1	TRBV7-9	CASSSSQTKMNTEAFF
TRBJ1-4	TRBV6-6	CASSRTQATNEKLFF